Listed here are 14 T cell receptor beta chains from one sample, sequenced in a study of T-cell reconstitution after alpha-beta-depleted transplantation in children. TCRbeta library construction was performed incorporating unique molecular identifiers. One entry per CDR3 protein results from TCRdb running MiXCR on the PCR reads. The sample includes roughly 74,000 distinct CDR3 sequences, over 15% of them seen just once. Source: PBMCs, mostly from graft donor cells, taken 360 days after TCRalphabeta/CD19-depleted stem cell transplant. The receptors here all came from a male patient between 2 and 9 years old who had a stem cell transplant for acute lymphoblastic leukemia, so the T cells may come from the graft donor.

The chain combines TRBV6-1 with TRBJ2-3; 9 positions agree with TRBD1. The CDR3 contains 16 residues. Per germline, CDR1 MNHNS and CDR2 SASEGT. The V segment lost 6 bases and the J segment 4 bases; nucleotides outside the gene matches: 11. Written as DNA, the CDR3 is TGTGCCAGCAGCGCCCGGGACAGGGCTGGCTCAGATACGCAGTATTTT. It translates to CASSARDRAGSDTQYF.

J is TRBJ2-1 and V is TRBV7-9; TRBD2 aligns across 9 bases. With V trimmed by 1 base and J by 8 bases, 9 bases remained unmatched. Germline assignment: CDR1 SEHNR and CDR2 FQNEAQ (reference sequence). The CDR3 has 16 residues. Here the CDR3 DNA reads TGTGCCAGCAGCTTAGGGGCGGGAGGGGGGTTCGATGAGCAGTTCTTC. Translation: CASSLGAGGGFDEQFF.

This clonotype was seen ten or more times. The V gene is TRBV5-1, the J gene TRBJ2-1; 8 bases map to TRBD2. From germline, CDR1 is SGHRS and CDR2 YFSETQ. J gave up 3 bases and V 0 bases, and 5 bases lay outside the gene matches. The CDR3 has 16 amino acids. This CDR3 reads CASSLVASGRYNEQFF. The CDR3 DNA sequence: TGCGCCAGCAGCTTGGTGGCTAGCGGGCGCTACAATGAGCAGTTCTTC.

This clonotype was seen ten or more times. The chain is built from TRBV5-1 and TRBJ1-1, with D perhaps matching TRBD1 (5 bases). The CDR3 has 14 residues. Deletions cut 6 bases from V and 5 bases from J, with 17 bases between. CDR1 is SGHRS, CDR2 YFSETQ, per germline. The CDR3: CASNPWTTETEAFF. The CDR3 nucleotides read TGCGCCAGCAACCCCTGGACGACAGAAACTGAAGCTTTCTTT.

As regards this clonotype: A clone one base away is much larger, so this may be a read error. The chain recombines TRBV5-1 with TRBJ2-5; D remains unclear. The CDR3 has 12 residues. V lost 4 bases and J 4 bases, leaving 8 bases between the germline ends. Germline V lookup: CDR1 SGHRS, CDR2 YFSETQ. In DNA, the CDR3 is TGCGCCAGCAGCCAATTTGGAGAGACCCAGTACTTC. The encoded protein is CASSQFGETQYF. The full variable domain, its missing parts supplied by reference TRBV5-1 and TRBJ2-5, is KAGVTQTPRYLIKTRGQQVTLSCSPISGHRSVSWYQQTPGQGLQFLFEYFSETQRNKGNFPGRFSGRQFSNSRSEMNVSTLELGDSALYLCASSQFGETQYFGPGTRLLVL.

The chain has TRBV12-3 or TRBV12-4 and TRBJ2-3; the D gene could be TRBD1 or TRBD2 (5 bases each). This CDR3 region has 14 residues. Trimming took off 2 bases at V and 5 bases at J, with 11 bases between the two ends. The CDR3 DNA reads TGTGCCAGCAGTTTATGGGACCACCGAGATACGCAGTATTTT. Its translation is CASSLWDHRDTQYF.

V gene TRBV7-9 combines with J gene TRBJ1-1, with D possibly being TRBD1 (6 bases). The V gene's germline CDR1 is SEHNR and CDR2 FQNEAQ (reference sequence). The CDR3 runs 11 residues. V lost 7 bases and J 12 bases, leaving 15 bases between the germline ends. In nucleotides, the CDR3 is TGTGCCAGCAACAAGGGGGTTTCGACTTTCTTT. Translated: CASNKGVSTFF.

The chain recombines TRBV12-3 or TRBV12-4 with TRBJ2-3, with 8 bases matching TRBD1. This CDR3 has 17 residues. V was clipped by 6 bases and J by 0 bases; unmatched bases: 11. The CDR3 protein is CASSSLLTGVSTDTQYF. In DNA, the CDR3 is TGTGCCAGCAGCTCCCTTTTGACAGGGGTTAGCACAGATACGCAGTATTTT.

This chain connects TRBV24-1 to TRBJ2-1; D unresolved. The CDR3 has 14 amino acids. Germline V gene data show CDR1 as KGHDR and CDR2 as SFDVKD. V lost 4 bases and J lost 6, with 12 bases in between. The CDR3 DNA is TGTGCCACCAGTGAACCCGGCCATTCCAATGAGCAGTTCTTC. This gives the protein CATSEPGHSNEQFF.

The genes are TRBV3-1 and TRBJ2-5; weak D call: TRBD2 (6 bases). This CDR3 has 14 residues. Germline values: CDR1 LGHDT, CDR2 YNNKEL (reference sequence). Between the trimmed V and J ends, which lost 1 base and 9 bases, there was a span of 15 bases. CDR3: CASSQGLHPGAQYF. The CDR3 nucleotides are TGTGCCAGCAGCCAAGGCCTCCACCCGGGGGCCCAGTACTTC.

This clonotype was seen a few times. The chain is built from TRBV10-3 and TRBJ2-1; possible D gene TRBD1, 5 bases. The CDR3 spans 12 residues. V lost 4 bases, J lost 8 bases, and 9 bases lay in between. Germline-derived CDR1 and CDR2 are ENHRY and SYGVKD. The CDR3 DNA follows: TGTGCCATCAGTGGAATAGGGGATGAGCAGTTCTTC. Protein product: CAISGIGDEQFF.

The chain has TRBV10-3 and TRBJ1-5; D ambiguous. The V gene lost 2 bases and the J gene lost 6 bases, with 14 bases spanning the gap. Germline assignment: CDR1 ENHRY and CDR2 SYGVKD. This CDR3 has 15 residues. The CDR3 DNA is TGTGCCATCAGTGAGAGTTGGGGAGGAGGTCAGCCCCAGCATTTT. This sequence encodes CAISESWGGGQPQHF.

This clonotype has a single count. The gene calls are TRBV10-3 and TRBJ2-1; 12 nucleotides align to TRBD2. The germline gives CDR1 ENHRY, CDR2 SYGVKD. The CDR3 runs to 15 residues. Trimming took 6 bases from V and 9 from J; bases not matched to a gene: 9. The CDR3 sequence is CAIRQTSGRRGEQFF. CDR3 DNA sequence: TGTGCCATCAGACAGACTAGCGGGAGACGTGGTGAGCAGTTCTTC.

The chain is built from TRBV20-1 and TRBJ2-1; D is unresolved. Trimming pared 6 bases from V and 4 bases from J, leaving 7 bases between. The CDR3 totals 11 residues. Germline-derived CDR1 and CDR2 are DFQATT and SNEGSKA (reference sequence). The CDR3 DNA reads as TGCAGTGCCACAACTTACAATGAGCAGTTCTTC. Its protein product is CSATTYNEQFF.